This TCR beta chain was documented in a study of blood T cell repertoires in COVID-19. In germline, CDR1 is SNHLY, CDR2 FYNNEI. The CDR3 consists of 15 residues. Trimming cost V 6 bases and J 1 base; bases outside gene matches: 6. Profiling relied on immunoSEQ multiplex PCR, and the TCRdb table lists in-frame clones only, not all of them. Of 300,000 to 450,000 clones in the sample, approximately 77% were seen once. The sequenced sample consisted of peripheral blood. V is TRBV2 and J is TRBJ1-1; 9 positions agree with TRBD1. The clonotype originates from a human donor with acute or convalescent COVID-19. The donor label of this sample is uncertain. The CDR3 region is CASSVLDRGNTEAFF. The CDR3 DNA reads as TGTGCCAGCAGCGTGCTGGACAGGGGGAACACTGAAGCTTTCTTT.